Presented here are 3 T cell receptor beta chains from one specimen sequenced in a study of cytomegalovirus exposure and HLA in healthy donors (dated by TCRdb to the late 2010s). Library preparation used the immunoSEQ multiplex PCR assay. A mixture of 60 forward primers for TCR Vbeta segments and 13 reverse primers for TCR Jbeta segments was used in the multiplex PCR. Here the immuneACCESS table is served through TCRdb, limited to in-frame sequences with V and J called. Missing clones are a known gap in these copies; in checked studies unresolved V genes cover under half, and the rest lacks a known reason. Within this sample are some 85,000 clones, with about 80% of them counted one time only. The ten top clones hold 1.1% to 1.5% of the sample. Sequencing was done on a sample of PBMCs. The receptors derive from a male donor in good health and CMV-seronegative.

The chain links TRBV27 to TRBJ1-1; TRBD1 might be the D (6 bases). Germline V gene sequence: CDR1 MNHEY, CDR2 SMNVEV (reference sequence). This CDR3 is 14 amino acids long. The V end was cut by 4 bases, the J end by 3 bases, with 12 bases between. The CDR3 here is CASSSNSGDTEAFF. The CDR3 DNA reads as TGTGCCAGCAGTTCCAATTCAGGGGACACTGAAGCTTTCTTT.

This clone was seen only a few times. The rearrangement joins TRBV5-4 to TRBJ1-1, with 7 positions matching TRBD1. This CDR3 region has 16 residues. The germline CDR1 and CDR2 sequences are SGHNT and YYREEE (reference sequence). The ends lost 6 bases at V and 2 bases at J; junction bases unmatched: 13. This chain's CDR3 is CASTSGGPRGNTEAFF. The CDR3, as DNA: TGTGCCAGCACTTCAGGGGGGCCGCGGGGAAACACTGAAGCTTTCTTT.

CDR3 in DNA: TGTGCCAGCAGGCAAAGGGACAGGGCGAACTTTGAAGCTTTCTTT. This codes for CASRQRDRANFEAFF. The chain joins TRBV6-6 to TRBJ1-1; 9 bases match TRBD1. J lost 7 bases, V lost 6 bases, and 12 bases had no gene match. Germline V CDR1 and CDR2: MNHNY, SVGAGI (reference sequence). CDR3 size: 15 residues.